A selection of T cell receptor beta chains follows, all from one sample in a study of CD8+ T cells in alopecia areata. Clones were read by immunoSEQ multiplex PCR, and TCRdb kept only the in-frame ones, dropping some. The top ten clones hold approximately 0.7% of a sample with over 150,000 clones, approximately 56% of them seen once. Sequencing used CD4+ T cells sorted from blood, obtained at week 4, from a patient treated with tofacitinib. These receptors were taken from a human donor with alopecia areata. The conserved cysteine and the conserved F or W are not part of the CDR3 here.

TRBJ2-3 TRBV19 ASKQGLGTDTQY
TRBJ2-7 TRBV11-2 ASSSNTGASYEQY
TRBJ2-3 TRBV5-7 ASSPPGTSGDTDTQY
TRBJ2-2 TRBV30 AWATGPGELF
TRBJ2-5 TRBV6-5 ASKGGETQY
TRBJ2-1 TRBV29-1 SVWADSSSYNEQF
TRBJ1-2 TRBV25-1 ASSEPNRVGYT
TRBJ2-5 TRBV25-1 ASSEPGGRTQY
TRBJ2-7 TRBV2 ASRGNSYEQY
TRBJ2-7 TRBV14 ASSQDLSAGGSSEQY
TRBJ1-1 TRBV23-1 ASSRPGQMNTEAF